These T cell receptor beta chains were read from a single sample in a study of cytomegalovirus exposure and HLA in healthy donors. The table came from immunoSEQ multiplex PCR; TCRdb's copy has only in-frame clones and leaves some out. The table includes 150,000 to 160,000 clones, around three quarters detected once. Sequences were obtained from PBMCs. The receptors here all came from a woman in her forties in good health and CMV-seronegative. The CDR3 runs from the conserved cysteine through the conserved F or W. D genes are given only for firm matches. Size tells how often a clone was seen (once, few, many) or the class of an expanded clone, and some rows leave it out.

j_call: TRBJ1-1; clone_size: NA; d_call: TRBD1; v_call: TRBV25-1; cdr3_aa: CASSESRQGRTEAFF; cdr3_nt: TGTGCCAGCAGTGAATCGCGACAGGGGAGGACTGAAGCTTTCTTT
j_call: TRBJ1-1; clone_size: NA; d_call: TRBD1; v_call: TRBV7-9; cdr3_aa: CASSLRDRSFMNTEAFF; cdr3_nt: TGTGCCAGCAGCTTACGGGACAGGTCTTTCATGAACACTGAAGCTTTCTTT
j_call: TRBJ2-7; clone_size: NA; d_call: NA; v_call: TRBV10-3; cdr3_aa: CAISERAYEQYF; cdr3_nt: TGTGCCATCAGTGAGCGGGCCTACGAGCAGTACTTC
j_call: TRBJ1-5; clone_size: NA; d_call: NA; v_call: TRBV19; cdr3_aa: CASSIYLPGGNQPQHF; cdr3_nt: TGTGCCAGTAGTATCTATCTCCCAGGGGGCAATCAGCCCCAGCATTTT
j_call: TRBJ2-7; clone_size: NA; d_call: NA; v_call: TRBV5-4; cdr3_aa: CASSLARVPSYEQYF; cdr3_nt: TGTGCCAGCAGCTTGGCGAGGGTCCCCTCCTACGAGCAGTACTTC
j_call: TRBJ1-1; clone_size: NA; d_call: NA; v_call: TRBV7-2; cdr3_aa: CASSSPTQGSAFF; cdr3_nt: TGTGCCAGCAGCTCCCCAACTCAGGGCTCAGCTTTCTTT
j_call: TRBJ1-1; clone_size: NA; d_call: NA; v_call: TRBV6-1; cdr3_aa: CASSAFFEQGFNTEAFF; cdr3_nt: TGTGCCAGCAGTGCCTTTTTCGAACAGGGATTTAACACTGAAGCTTTCTTT
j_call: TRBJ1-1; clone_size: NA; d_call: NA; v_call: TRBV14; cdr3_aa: CASSQDLRVTEAFF; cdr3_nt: TGTGCCAGCAGCCAAGATCTTCGGGTAACTGAAGCTTTCTTT
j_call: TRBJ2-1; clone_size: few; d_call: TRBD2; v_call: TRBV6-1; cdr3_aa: CASSEALASGSRGEQFF; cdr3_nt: TGTGCCAGCAGTGAAGCGCTGGCTAGCGGGAGCCGGGGTGAGCAGTTCTTC
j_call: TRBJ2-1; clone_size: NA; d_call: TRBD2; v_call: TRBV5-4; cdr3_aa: CASSGRGGQFF; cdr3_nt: TGTGCCAGCAGCGGCCGCGGGGGGCAGTTCTTC
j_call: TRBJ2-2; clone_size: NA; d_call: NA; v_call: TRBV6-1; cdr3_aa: CASSETGLGTGELFF; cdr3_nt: TGTGCCAGCAGTGAAACAGGTCTGGGCACCGGGGAGCTGTTTTTT
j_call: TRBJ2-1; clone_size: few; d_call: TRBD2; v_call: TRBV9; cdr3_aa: CASSVVPGLGVGEQFF; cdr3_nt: TGTGCCAGCAGCGTAGTACCGGGACTAGGAGTCGGTGAGCAGTTCTTC
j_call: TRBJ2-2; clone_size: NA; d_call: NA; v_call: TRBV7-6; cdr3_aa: CASSLDRNTGELFF; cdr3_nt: TGTGCCAGCAGCCTGGACAGAAACACCGGGGAGCTGTTTTTT
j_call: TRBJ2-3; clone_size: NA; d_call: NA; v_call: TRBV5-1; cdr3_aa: CASSVQGFSDTQYF; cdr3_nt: TGCGCCAGCAGTGTACAGGGTTTCTCAGATACGCAGTATTTT
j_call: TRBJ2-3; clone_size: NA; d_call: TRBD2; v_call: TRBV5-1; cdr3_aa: CASSFGARLAGKTDTQYF; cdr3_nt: TGCGCCAGCAGCTTTGGGGCCCGACTAGCGGGGAAGACAGATACGCAGTATTTT
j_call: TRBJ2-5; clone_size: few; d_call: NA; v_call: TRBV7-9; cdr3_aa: CASSRQEETQYF; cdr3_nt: TGTGCCAGCAGCAGACAGGAGGAGACCCAGTACTTC
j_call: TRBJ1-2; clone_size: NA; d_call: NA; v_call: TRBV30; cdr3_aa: CAWTFGINYGYTF; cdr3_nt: TGTGCCTGGACTTTCGGGATTAACTATGGCTACACCTTC
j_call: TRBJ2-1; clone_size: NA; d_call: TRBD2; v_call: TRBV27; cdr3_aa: CASWRTSGRSYNEQFF; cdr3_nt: TGTGCCAGCTGGAGGACTAGCGGGAGATCCTACAATGAGCAGTTCTTC
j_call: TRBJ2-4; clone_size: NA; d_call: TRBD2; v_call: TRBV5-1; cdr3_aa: CASSPRLAPNIQYF; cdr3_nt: TGCGCCAGCAGTCCAAGACTAGCGCCGAACATTCAGTACTTC
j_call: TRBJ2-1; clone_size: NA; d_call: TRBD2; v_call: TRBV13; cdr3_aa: CASSLGLAANEQFF; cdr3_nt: TGTGCCAGCAGCCTGGGACTAGCGGCCAATGAGCAGTTCTTC
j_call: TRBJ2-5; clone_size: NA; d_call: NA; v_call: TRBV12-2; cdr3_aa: CASRSPAGGLQETQYF; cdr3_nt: TGTGCAAGTCGCTCCCCGGCAGGGGGTTTACAAGAGACCCAGTACTTC
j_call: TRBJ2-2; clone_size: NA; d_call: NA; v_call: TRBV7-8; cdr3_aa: CASSLVLAGLSGELFF; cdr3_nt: TGTGCCAGCAGCTTAGTTCTGGCGGGACTTTCCGGGGAGCTGTTTTTT
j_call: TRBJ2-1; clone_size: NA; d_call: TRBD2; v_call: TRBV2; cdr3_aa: CASSDWREALDEQFF; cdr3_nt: TGTGCCAGCAGTGATTGGCGGGAGGCCCTGGATGAGCAGTTCTTC
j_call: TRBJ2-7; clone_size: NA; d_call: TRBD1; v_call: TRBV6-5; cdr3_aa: CATRTDRVSYEQYF; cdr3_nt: TGTGCCACCCGGACCGACAGGGTCTCCTACGAGCAGTACTTC
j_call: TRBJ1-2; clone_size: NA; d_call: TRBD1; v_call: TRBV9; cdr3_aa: CASSVGGTVNYGYTF; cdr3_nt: TGTGCCAGCAGCGTCGGTGGGACAGTTAACTATGGCTACACCTTC
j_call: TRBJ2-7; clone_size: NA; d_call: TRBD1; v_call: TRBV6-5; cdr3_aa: CASSLGQGGLYEQYF; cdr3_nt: TGTGCCAGCAGCTTGGGACAGGGGGGCCTCTACGAGCAGTACTTC
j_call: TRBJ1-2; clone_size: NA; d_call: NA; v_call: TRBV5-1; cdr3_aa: CASSFNDGANYGYTF; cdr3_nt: TGCGCCAGCAGCTTCAATGACGGAGCTAACTATGGCTACACCTTC
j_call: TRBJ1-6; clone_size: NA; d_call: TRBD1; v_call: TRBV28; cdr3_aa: CASLRTGGTSPLHF; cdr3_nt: TGTGCCAGCCTCCGGACAGGGGGCACTTCACCCCTCCACTTT
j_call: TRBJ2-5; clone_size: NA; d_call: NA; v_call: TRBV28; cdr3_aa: CASSPSFGGGVQETQYF; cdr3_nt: TGTGCCAGCAGCCCCTCCTTTGGAGGGGGGGTTCAAGAGACCCAGTACTTC
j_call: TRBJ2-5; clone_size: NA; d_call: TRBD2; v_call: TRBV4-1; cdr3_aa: CASSPPSGLGAQYF; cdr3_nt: TGCGCCAGCAGCCCACCTAGCGGCCTGGGGGCCCAGTACTTC
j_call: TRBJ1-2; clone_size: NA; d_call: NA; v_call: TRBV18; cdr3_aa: CASAGQNYGYTF; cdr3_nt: TGTGCCAGCGCCGGACAGAACTATGGCTACACCTTC
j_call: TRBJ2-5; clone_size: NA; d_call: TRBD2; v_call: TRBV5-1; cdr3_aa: CASSSGTSGGPYQETQYF; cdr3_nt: TGCGCCAGCAGCTCAGGGACTAGCGGGGGCCCGTACCAAGAGACCCAGTACTTC
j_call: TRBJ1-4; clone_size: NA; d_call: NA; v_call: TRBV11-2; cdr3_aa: CASSLAGGLNEKLFF; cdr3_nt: TGTGCCAGCAGCTTAGCTGGCGGACTTAATGAAAAACTGTTTTTT